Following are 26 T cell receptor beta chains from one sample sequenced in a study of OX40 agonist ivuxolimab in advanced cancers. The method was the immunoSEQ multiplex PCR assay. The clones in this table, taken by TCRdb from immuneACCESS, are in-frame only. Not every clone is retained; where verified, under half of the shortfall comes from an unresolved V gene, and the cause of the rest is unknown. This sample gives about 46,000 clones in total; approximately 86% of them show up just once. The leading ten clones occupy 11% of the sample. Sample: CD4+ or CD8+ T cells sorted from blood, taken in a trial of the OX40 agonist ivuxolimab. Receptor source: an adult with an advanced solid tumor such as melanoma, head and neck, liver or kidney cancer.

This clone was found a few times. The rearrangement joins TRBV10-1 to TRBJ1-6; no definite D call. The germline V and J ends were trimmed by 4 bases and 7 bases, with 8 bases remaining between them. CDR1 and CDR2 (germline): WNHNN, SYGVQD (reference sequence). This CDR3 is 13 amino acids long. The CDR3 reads CASSVDLNSPLHF. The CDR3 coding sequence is TGCGCCAGCAGTGTCGACCTCAATTCACCCCTCCACTTT.

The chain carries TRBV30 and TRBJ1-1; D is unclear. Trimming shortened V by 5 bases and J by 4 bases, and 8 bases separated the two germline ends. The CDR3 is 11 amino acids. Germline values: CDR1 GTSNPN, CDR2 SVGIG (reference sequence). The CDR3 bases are TGTGCCTGGTGTAAAGGCACTGAAGCTTTCTTT. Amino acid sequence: CAWCKGTEAFF.

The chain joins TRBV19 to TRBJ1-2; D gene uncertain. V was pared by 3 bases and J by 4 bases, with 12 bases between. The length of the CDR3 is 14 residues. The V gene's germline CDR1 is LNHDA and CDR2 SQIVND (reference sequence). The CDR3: CASSMDTEIYGYTF. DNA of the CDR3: TGTGCCAGTAGTATGGATACAGAGATCTATGGCTACACCTTC.

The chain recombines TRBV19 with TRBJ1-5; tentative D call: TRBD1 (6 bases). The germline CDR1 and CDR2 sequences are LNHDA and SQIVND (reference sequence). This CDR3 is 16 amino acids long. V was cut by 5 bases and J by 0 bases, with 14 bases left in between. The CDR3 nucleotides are TGTGCCAGTAGTCACCGGGACACCTATAGCAATCAGCCCCAGCATTTT. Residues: CASSHRDTYSNQPQHF.

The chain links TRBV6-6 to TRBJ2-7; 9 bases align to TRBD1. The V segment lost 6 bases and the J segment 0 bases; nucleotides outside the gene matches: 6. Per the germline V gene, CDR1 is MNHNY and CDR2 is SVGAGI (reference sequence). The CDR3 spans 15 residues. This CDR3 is CASSQGQGNSYEQYF. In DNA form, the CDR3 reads TGTGCCAGCAGCCAAGGACAGGGGAACTCCTACGAGCAGTACTTC.

CDR3 sequence: CASSYSIGTAAREQYF. In nucleotides, the CDR3 is TGTGCCAGCAGTTACTCGATAGGGACAGCCGCTCGAGAGCAGTACTTC. The genes are TRBV6-5 and TRBJ2-7; TRBD1 aligns across 7 bases. J gave up 7 bases and V 0 bases, and 12 bases lay outside the gene matches. The V gene's germline CDR1 is MNHEY and CDR2 SVGAGI. There are 16 residues in the CDR3.

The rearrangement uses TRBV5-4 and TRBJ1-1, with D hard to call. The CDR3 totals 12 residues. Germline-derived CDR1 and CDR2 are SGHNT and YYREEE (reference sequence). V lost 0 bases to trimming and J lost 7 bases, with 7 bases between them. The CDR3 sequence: CASSLEGIEAFF. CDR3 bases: TGTGCCAGCAGCTTGGAGGGAATTGAAGCTTTCTTT.

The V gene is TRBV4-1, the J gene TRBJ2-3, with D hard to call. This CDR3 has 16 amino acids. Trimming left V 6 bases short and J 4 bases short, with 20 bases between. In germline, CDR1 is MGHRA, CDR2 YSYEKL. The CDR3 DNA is TGCGCCAGCAGTTTAAGGACGGTGAATGGGGCAGATACGCAGTATTTT. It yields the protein CASSLRTVNGADTQYF.

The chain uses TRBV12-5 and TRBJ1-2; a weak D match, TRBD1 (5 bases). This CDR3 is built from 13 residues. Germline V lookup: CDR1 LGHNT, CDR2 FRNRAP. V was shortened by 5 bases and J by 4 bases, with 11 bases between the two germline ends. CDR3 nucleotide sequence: TGTGCTAGTGGTCTCGGGACGGGCTATGGCTACACCTTC. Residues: CASGLGTGYGYTF.

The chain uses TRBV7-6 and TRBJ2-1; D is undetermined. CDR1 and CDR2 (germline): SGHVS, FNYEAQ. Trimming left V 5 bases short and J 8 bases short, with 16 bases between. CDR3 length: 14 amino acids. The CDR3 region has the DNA TGTGCCAGCAGCCCCCTCAGGAAGGTGGATGAGCAGTTCTTC. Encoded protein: CASSPLRKVDEQFF.

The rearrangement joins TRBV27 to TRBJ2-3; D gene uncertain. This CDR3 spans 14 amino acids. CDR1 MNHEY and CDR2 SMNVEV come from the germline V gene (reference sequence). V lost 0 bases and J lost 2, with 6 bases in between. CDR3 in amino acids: CASSLSPLTDTQYF. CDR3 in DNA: TGTGCCAGCAGTTTATCGCCCCTCACAGATACGCAGTATTTT.

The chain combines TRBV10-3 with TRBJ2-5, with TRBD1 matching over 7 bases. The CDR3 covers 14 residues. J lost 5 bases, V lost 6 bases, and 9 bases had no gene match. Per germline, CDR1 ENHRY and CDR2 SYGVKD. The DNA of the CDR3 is TGTGCCATCAGACAACAGGGGATGTCGGAGACCCAGTACTTC. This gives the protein CAIRQQGMSETQYF.

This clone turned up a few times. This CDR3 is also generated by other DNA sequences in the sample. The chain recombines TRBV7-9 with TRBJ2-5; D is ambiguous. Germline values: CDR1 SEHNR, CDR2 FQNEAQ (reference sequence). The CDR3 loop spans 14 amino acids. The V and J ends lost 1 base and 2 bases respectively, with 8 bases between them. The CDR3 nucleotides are TGTGCCAGCAGCTTAGTGGGTCAGCAAGAGACCCAGTACTTC. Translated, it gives CASSLVGQQETQYF.

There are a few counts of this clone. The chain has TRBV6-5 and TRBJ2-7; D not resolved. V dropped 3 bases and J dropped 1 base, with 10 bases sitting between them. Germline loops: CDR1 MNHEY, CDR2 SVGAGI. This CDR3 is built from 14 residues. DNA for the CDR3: TGTGCCAGCAGTTATCAAGCTACTTCCTACGAGCAGTACTTC. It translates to CASSYQATSYEQYF.

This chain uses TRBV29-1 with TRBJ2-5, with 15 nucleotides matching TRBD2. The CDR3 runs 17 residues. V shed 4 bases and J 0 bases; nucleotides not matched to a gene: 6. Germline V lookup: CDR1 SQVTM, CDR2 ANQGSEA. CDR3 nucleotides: TGCAGCGTTGCGGGACTAGCGGGGGGAACCAACCAAGAGACCCAGTACTTC. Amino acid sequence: CSVAGLAGGTNQETQYF.

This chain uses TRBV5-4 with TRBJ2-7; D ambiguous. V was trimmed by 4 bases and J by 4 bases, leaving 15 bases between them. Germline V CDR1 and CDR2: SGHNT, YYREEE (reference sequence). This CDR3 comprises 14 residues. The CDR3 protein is CASSKGPYGYEQYF. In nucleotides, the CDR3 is TGTGCCAGCAGCAAAGGACCTTACGGGTACGAGCAGTACTTC.

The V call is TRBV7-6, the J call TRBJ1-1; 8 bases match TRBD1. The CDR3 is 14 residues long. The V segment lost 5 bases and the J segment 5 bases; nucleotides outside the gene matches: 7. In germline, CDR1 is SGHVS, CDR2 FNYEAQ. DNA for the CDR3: TGTGCCAGCAGCCATGACAGGGGATCAACTGAAGCTTTCTTT. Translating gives CASSHDRGSTEAFF.

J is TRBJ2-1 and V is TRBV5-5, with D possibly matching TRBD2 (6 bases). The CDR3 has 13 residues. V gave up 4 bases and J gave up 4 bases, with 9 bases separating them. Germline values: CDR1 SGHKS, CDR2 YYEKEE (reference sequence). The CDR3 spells CASSMGTYNEQFF. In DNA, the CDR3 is TGTGCCAGCAGCATGGGGACTTACAATGAGCAGTTCTTC.

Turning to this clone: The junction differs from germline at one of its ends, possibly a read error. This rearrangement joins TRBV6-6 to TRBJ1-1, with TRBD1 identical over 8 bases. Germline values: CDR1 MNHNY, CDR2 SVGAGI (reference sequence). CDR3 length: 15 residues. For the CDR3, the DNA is TGTGCCAGCAGTTACTTTACTCCAGGGGGCGGAGTTAGCGGCTTT. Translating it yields CASSYFTPGGGVSGF.

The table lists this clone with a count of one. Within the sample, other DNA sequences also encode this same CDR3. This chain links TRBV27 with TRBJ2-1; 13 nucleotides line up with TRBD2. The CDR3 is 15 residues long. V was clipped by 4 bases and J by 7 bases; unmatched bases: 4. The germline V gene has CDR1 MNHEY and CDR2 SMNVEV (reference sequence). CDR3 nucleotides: TGTGCCAGCAGTTCCGGGACTAGCGGGAAGAATGAGCAGTTCTTC. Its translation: CASSSGTSGKNEQFF.

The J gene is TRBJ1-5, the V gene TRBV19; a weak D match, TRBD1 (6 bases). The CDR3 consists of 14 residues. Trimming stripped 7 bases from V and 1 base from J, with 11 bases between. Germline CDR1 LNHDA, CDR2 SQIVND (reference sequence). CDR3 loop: CASTRQGSNQPQHF. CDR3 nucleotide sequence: TGTGCCAGTACCCGTCAGGGGAGCAATCAGCCCCAGCATTTT.

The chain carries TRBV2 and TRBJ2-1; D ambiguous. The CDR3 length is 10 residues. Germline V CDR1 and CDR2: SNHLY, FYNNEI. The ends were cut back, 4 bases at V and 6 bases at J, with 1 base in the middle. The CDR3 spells CASSGNEQFF. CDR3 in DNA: TGTGCCAGCAGTGGCAATGAGCAGTTCTTC.

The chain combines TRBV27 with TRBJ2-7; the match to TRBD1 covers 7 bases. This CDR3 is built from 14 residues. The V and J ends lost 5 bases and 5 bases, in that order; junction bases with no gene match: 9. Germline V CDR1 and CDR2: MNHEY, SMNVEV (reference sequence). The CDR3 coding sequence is TGTGCCAGCAGTCCTTCCACAGGGGTGGACGAGCAGTACTTC. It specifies CASSPSTGVDEQYF.

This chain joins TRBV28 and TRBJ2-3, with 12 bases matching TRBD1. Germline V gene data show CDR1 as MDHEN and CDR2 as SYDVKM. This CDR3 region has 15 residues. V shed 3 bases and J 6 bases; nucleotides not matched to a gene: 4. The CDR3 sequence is CASSLGTGGWDTQYF. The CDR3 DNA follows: TGTGCCAGCAGTTTGGGGACAGGGGGCTGGGATACGCAGTATTTT.

The DNA for the CDR3 is TGTGCCAGCAGTGAATATACACCAACCTACGAGCAGTACTTC. Protein: CASSEYTPTYEQYF. The V call is TRBV6-1, the J call TRBJ2-7; D ambiguous. Germline values: CDR1 MNHNS, CDR2 SASEGT. The CDR3 totals 14 residues. Trimming took off 2 bases at V and 2 bases at J, with 10 bases between the two ends.

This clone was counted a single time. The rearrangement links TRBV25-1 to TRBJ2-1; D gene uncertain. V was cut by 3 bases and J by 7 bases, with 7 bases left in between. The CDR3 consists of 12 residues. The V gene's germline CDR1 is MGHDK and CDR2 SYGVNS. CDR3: CASSDTANEQFF. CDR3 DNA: TGTGCCAGCAGTGACACAGCTAATGAGCAGTTCTTC.